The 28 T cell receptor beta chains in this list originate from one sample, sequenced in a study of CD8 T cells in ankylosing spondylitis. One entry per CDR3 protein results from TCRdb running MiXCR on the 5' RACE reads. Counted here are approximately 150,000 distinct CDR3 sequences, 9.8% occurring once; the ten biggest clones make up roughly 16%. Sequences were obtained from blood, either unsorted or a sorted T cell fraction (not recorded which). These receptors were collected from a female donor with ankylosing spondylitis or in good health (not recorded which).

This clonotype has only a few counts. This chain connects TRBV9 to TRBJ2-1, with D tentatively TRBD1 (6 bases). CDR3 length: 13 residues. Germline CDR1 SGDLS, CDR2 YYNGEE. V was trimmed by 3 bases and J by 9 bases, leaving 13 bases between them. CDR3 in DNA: TGTGCCAGCAGCGGAGGAACAGGGAGTGAGCAGTTCTTC. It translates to CASSGGTGSEQFF.

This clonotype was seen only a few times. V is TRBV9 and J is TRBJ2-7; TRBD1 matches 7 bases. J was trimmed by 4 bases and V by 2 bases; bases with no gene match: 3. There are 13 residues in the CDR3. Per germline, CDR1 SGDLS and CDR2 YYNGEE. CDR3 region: CASSVGTAYEQYF. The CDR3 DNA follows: TGTGCCAGCAGCGTCGGGACAGCTTACGAGCAGTACTTC.

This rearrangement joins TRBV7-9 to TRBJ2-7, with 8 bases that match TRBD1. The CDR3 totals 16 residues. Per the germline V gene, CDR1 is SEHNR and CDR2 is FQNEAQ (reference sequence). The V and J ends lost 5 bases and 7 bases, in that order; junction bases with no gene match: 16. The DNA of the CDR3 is TGTGCCAGCAGCCCCCGAGGCCAGGGGGCGCCCCGGGAGCAGTACTTC. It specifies CASSPRGQGAPREQYF.

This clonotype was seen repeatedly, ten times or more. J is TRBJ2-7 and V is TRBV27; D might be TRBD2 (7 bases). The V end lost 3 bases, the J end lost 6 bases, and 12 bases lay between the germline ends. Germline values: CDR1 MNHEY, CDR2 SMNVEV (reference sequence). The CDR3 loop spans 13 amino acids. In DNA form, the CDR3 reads TGTGCCAGCAGTTTCGGCGGGGGCGCCGAGCAGTACTTC. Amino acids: CASSFGGGAEQYF.

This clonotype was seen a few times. CDR3 sequence: CASSPADSYNEQFF. The CDR3 nucleotides read TGTGCCAGCAGCCCGGCAGACTCCTACAATGAGCAGTTCTTC. This chain uses TRBV7-9 with TRBJ2-1; D remains ambiguous. V was cut by 5 bases and J by 0 bases, with 8 bases left in between. The CDR3 loop spans 14 amino acids. CDR1 is SEHNR, CDR2 FQNEAQ, per germline (reference sequence).

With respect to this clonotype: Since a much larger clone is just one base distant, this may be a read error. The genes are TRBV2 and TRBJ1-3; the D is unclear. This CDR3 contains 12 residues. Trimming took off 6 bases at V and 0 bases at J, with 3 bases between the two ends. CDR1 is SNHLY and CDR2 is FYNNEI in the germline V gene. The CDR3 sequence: CASRYSGNTIYF. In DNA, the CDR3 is TGTGCCAGCAGGTACTCTGGAAACACCATATATTTT.

The CDR3 region has the DNA TGTGCCACCACTTATTCAGGGGATGAGCAGTTCTTC. Residues: CATTYSGDEQFF. This sequence joins TRBV6-2 or TRBV6-3 and TRBJ2-1, with D possibly being TRBD1 (6 bases). Germline V gene data show CDR1 as MNHEY and CDR2 as SVGEGT. Trimming stripped 10 bases from V and 8 bases from J, with 15 bases between. The CDR3 contains 12 residues.

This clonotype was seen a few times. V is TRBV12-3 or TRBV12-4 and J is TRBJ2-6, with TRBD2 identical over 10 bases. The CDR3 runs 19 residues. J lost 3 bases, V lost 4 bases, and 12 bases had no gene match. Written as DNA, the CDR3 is TGTGCCAGCAGTTCGCTCATTCTAGCGGGAGTTGGTGGGGCCAACGTCCTGACTTTC. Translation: CASSSLILAGVGGANVLTF.

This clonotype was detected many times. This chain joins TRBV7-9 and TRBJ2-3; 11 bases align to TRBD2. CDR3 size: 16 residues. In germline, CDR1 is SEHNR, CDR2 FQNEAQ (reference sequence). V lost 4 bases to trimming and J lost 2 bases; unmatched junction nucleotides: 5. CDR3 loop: CASSSTSGAPTDTQYF. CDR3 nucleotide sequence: TGTGCCAGCAGCTCGACTAGCGGGGCCCCCACAGATACGCAGTATTTT.

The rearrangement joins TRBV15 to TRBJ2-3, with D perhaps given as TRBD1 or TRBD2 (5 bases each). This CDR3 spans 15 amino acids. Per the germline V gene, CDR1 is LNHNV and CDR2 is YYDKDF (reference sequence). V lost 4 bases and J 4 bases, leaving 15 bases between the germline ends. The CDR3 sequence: CATSTINEGPDTQYF. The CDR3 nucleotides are TGTGCCACCAGCACCATAAACGAGGGGCCAGATACGCAGTATTTT.

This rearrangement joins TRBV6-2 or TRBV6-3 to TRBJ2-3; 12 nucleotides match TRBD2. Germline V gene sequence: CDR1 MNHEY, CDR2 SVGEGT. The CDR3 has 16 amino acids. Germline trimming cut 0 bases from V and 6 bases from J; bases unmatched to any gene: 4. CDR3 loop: CASSYSTSGRKDTQYF. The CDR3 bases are TGTGCCAGCAGTTACTCGACTAGCGGGAGAAAGGATACGCAGTATTTT.

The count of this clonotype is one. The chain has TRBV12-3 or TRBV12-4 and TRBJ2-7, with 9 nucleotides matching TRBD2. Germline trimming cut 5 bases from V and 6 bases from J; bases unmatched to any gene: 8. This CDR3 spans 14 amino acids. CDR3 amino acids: CASSPLASGIEQYF. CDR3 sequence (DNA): TGTGCCAGCAGTCCCCTGGCTAGCGGGATCGAGCAGTACTTC.

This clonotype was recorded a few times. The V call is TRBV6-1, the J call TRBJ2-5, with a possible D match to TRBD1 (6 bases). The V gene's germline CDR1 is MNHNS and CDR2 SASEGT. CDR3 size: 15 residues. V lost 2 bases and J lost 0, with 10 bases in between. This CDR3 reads CASSEWDKYQETQYF. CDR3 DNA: TGTGCCAGCAGTGAATGGGACAAGTACCAAGAGACCCAGTACTTC.

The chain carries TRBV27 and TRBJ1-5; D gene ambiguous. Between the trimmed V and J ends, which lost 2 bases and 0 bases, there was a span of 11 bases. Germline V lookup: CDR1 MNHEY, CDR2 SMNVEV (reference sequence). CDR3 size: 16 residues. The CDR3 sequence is CASSLRGMLSNQPQHF. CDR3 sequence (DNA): TGTGCCAGCAGTTTAAGAGGGATGCTTAGCAATCAGCCCCAGCATTTT.

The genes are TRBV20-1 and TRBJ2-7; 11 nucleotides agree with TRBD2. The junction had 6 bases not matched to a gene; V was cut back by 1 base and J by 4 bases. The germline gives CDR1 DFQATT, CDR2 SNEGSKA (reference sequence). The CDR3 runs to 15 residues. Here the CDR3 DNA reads TGCAGTGCTAGAGTCACCGGGACTAGCGGTTACGAGCAGTACTTC. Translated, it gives CSARVTGTSGYEQYF.

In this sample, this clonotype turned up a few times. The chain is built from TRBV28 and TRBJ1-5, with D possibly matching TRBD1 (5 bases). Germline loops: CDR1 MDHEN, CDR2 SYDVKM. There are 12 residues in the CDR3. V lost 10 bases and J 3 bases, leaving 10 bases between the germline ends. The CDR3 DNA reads TGTGCCACCGCGACAGTCAATCAGCCCCAGCATTTT. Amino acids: CATATVNQPQHF.

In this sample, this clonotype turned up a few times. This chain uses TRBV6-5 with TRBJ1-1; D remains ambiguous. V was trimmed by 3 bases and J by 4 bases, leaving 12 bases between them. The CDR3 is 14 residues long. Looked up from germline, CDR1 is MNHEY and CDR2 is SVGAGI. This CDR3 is CASSYYGLTTEAFF. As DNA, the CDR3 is TGTGCCAGCAGTTATTACGGACTGACCACTGAAGCTTTCTTT.

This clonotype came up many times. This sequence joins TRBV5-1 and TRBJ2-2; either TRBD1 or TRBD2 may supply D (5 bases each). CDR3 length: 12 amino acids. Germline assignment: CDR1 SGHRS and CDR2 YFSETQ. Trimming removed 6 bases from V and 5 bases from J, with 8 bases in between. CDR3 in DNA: TGCGCCAGCATTGGGGGAACCGGGGAGCTGTTTTTT. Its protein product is CASIGGTGELFF.

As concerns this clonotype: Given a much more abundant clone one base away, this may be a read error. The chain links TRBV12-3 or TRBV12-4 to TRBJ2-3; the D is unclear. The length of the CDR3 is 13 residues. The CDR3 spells CASRKTFTDTLYF. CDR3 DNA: TGTGCCAGCAGGAAGACATTTACAGATACGCTGTATTTT.

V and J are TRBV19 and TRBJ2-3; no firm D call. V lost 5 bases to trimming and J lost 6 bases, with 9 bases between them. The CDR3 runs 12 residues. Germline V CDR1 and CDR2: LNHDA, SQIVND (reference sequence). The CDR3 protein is CASSRYGDTQYF. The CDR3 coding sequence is TGTGCCAGTAGTCGGTATGGGGATACGCAGTATTTT.

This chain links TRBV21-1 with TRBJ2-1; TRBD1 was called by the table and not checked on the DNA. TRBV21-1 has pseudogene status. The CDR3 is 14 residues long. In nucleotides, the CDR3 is TGTGCCAGCAGCACCCGGGTCCTAAACAATGAGCAGTTCTTC. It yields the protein CASSTRVLNNEQFF.

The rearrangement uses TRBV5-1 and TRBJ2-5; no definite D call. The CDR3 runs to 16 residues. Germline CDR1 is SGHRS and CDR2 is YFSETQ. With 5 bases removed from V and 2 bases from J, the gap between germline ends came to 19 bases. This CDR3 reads CASSFDPETLQETQYF. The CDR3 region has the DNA TGCGCCAGCAGTTTCGACCCCGAGACCCTACAAGAGACCCAGTACTTC.

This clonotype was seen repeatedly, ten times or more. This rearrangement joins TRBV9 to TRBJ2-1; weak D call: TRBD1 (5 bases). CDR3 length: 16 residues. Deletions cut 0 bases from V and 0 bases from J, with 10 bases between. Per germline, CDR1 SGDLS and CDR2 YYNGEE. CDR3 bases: TGTGCCAGCAGCGTAGAGGGGCCCTACTCCTACAATGAGCAGTTCTTC. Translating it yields CASSVEGPYSYNEQFF. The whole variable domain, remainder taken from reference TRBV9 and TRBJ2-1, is DSGVTQTPKHLITATGQRVTLRCSPRSGDLSVYWYQQSLDQGLQFLIQYYNGEERAKGNILERFSAQQFPDLHSELNLSSLELGDSALYFCASSVEGPYSYNEQFFGPGTRLTVL.

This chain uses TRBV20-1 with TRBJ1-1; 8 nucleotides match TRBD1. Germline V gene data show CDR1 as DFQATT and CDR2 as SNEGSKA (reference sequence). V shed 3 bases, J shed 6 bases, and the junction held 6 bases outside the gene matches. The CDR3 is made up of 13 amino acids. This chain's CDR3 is CSARDREYAEAFF. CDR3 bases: TGCAGTGCTAGGGACAGGGAGTACGCTGAAGCTTTCTTT.

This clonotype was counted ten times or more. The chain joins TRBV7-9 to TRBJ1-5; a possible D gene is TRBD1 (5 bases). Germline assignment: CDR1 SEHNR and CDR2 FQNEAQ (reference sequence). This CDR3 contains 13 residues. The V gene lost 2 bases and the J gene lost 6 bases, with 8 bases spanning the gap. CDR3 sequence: CASSLQGAQPQHF. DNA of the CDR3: TGTGCCAGCAGCTTACAGGGAGCTCAGCCCCAGCATTTT. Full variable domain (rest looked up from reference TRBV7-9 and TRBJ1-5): DTGVSQNPRHKITKRGQNVTFRCDPISEHNRLYWYRQTLGQGPEFLTYFQNEAQLEKSRLLSDRFSAERPKGSFSTLEIQRTEQGDSAMYLCASSLQGAQPQHFGDGTRLSIL.

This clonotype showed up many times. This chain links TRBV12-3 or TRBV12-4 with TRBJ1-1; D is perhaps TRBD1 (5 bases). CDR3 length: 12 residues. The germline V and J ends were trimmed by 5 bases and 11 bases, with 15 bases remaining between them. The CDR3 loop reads CASSPSGEWAFF. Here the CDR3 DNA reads TGTGCCAGCAGTCCCTCGGGGGAATGGGCTTTCTTT.

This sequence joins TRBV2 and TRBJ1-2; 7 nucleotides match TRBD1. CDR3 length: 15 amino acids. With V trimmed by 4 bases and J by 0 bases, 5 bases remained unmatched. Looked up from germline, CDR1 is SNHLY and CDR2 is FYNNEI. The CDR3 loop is CASSAYRGTNYGYTF. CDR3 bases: TGTGCCAGCAGTGCGTACAGGGGAACTAACTATGGCTACACCTTC.

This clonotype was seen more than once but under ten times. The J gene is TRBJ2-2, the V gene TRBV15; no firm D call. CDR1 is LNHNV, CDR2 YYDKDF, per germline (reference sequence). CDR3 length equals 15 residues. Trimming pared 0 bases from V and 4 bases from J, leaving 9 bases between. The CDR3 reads CATSRDRSGTGELFF. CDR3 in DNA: TGTGCCACCAGCAGAGATCGTTCGGGCACCGGGGAGCTGTTTTTT. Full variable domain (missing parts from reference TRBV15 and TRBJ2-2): DAMVIQNPRYQVTQFGKPVTLSCSQTLNHNVMYWYQQKSSQAPKLLFHYYDKDFNNEADTPDNFQSRRPNTSFCFLDIRSPGLGDTAMYLCATSRDRSGTGELFFGEGSRLTVL.